This is a list of T cell receptor beta chains from one sample in a study of beta chain features in type 1 diabetes. Only in-frame clones appear in the TCRdb table, and some are missing; sequencing was by immunoSEQ multiplex PCR. The table lists around 56,000 clones, about 47% of them singletons. The sample comprised Tregs from blood. The receptors derive from a woman aged 40-49 years with type 1 diabetes. CDR3s include the opening cysteine and the closing phenylalanine or tryptophan. A D gene is named only where the DNA matches it firmly. Clone size is not always given. Where it is, it says once, few, many or a class for expanded clones.

V gene	D gene	J gene	clone size	CDR3 DNA	CDR3 protein
TRBV18	.	TRBJ1-1	few	TGTGCCAGCTCACTTACAGGGATTGAAGCTTTCTTT	CASSLTGIEAFF
TRBV6-6	.	TRBJ2-2	few	TGTGCCAGCAGTTCGGTGGCCGGGGGTGGAGGGGAGCTGTTTTTT	CASSSVAGGGGELFF
TRBV9	.	TRBJ1-5	few	TGTGCCAGCAGCGTAGGGACACTAAATCAGCCCCAGCATTTT	CASSVGTLNQPQHF
TRBV6-6	TRBD1	TRBJ1-2	.	TGTGCCAGCAGTTACCTTGGACAGGGGGCGGCGAGCTACACCTTC	CASSYLGQGAASYTF
TRBV30	.	TRBJ2-4	.	TGTGCCTGGAGGTCCCCAAGGACAGACATAGCCAAAAACATTCAGTACTTC	CAWRSPRTDIAKNIQYF
TRBV5-4	TRBD1	TRBJ1-3	.	TGTGCCAGCAGCCGACAGGGTCCCGGAAACACCATATATTTT	CASSRQGPGNTIYF
TRBV6-5	TRBD1	TRBJ1-2	.	TGTGCCAGCAGTACCTGGGACAGGGGTGATGGCTACACCTTC	CASSTWDRGDGYTF
TRBV10-3	TRBD1	TRBJ2-1	.	TGTGCCATCAGTGAGTCAATGGGACAGGGGCTCAATGAGCAGTTCTTC	CAISESMGQGLNEQFF
TRBV6-6	TRBD1	TRBJ2-3	few	TGTGCCAGCAGTTTCCTAGGACAGGGGGAAGATACGCAGTATTTT	CASSFLGQGEDTQYF
TRBV6-5	.	TRBJ1-2	.	TGTGCCAGCACCCCGTTCGGAGCTAACTATGGCTACACCTTC	CASTPFGANYGYTF
TRBV7-9	.	TRBJ1-2	.	TGTGCCAGCAGCCAGTACGGCTACACCTTC	CASSQYGYTF
TRBV11-3	TRBD1	TRBJ2-7	few	TGTGCCAGCAGCTTTGGGGGGACAGGGTATGGTGACGAGCAGTACTTC	CASSFGGTGYGDEQYF
TRBV5-1	.	TRBJ1-1	.	TGCGCCAGCCGGCGGCAGAACACTGAAGCTTTCTTT	CASRRQNTEAFF
TRBV19	.	TRBJ2-1	.	TGTGCCAGTAGTAGGTTAGCGGAAGTATACAATGAGCAGTTCTTC	CASSRLAEVYNEQFF
TRBV5-1	.	TRBJ1-5	.	TGCGCCAGCAGCTCCCCGGACGGGGATAGCAATCAGCCCCAGCATTTT	CASSSPDGDSNQPQHF
TRBV6-1	.	TRBJ2-5	.	TGTGCCAGCACAGGCCCAGAGACCCAGTACTTC	CASTGPETQYF
TRBV6-1	.	TRBJ2-2	.	TGTGCCAGCAGTTATCTTCCGGGCACCGGGGAGCTGTTTTTT	CASSYLPGTGELFF
TRBV7-8	.	TRBJ2-2	few	TGTGCCAGCAGGGCCGGGTCAAGGAACACCGGGGAGCTGTTTTTT	CASRAGSRNTGELFF
TRBV5-4	.	TRBJ1-4	.	TGTGCCAGCAGCTGGGGGGGGACTAATGAAAAACTGTTTTTT	CASSWGGTNEKLFF
TRBV7-2	TRBD1	TRBJ2-3	few	TGTGCCAGCAGCTTCGGACAGGATCTAGATACGCAGTATTTT	CASSFGQDLDTQYF
TRBV11-2	.	TRBJ2-2	few	TGTGCCAGCAGCGACAGGCGGCCGAACACCGGGGAGCTGTTTTTT	CASSDRRPNTGELFF
TRBV4-1	.	TRBJ2-3	.	TGCGCCAGCAGCGAAGGCAGACAGGGACTTACTAGCACAGATACGCAGTATTTT	CASSEGRQGLTSTDTQYF
TRBV28	TRBD1	TRBJ2-1	few	TGTGCCAGCAGTCCAGGGGACAGGGAGATAAAAAATGAGCAGTTCTTC	CASSPGDREIKNEQFF
TRBV29-1	.	TRBJ1-4	.	TGCAGCGCTAGCGTTGCAACTAATGAAAAACTGTTTTTT	CSASVATNEKLFF
TRBV4-3	TRBD1	TRBJ1-1	.	TGCGCCAGCAGCCACCCGGACAGGTCGAAGGGAGCTTTCTTT	CASSHPDRSKGAFF
TRBV7-2	TRBD2	TRBJ2-7	.	TGTGCCAGCAGCTTAGGGTTGTGGGGCGGGGGGTCCTACGAGCAGTACTTC	CASSLGLWGGGSYEQYF
TRBV10-3	TRBD2	TRBJ2-1	.	TGTGCCATCAATATAGCGGGAGGCTCCTACAATGAGCAGTTCTTC	CAINIAGGSYNEQFF
TRBV4-1	.	TRBJ2-1	.	TGCGCCAGCAGCCAAGAGGGGACATCGTGGAATGAGCAGTTCTTC	CASSQEGTSWNEQFF
TRBV7-3	TRBD1	TRBJ2-1	few	TGTGCCAGCAGCTCTCTAGGGACAGGAAATGAGCAGTTCTTC	CASSSLGTGNEQFF
TRBV28	TRBD1	TRBJ1-5	.	TGTGCCAGCAGTTTATATTCGGGGGGACAGGGTAAGCCCCAGCATTTT	CASSLYSGGQGKPQHF
TRBV7-9	TRBD1	TRBJ2-1	.	TGTGCCAGCAGCTCCTCAGGGGGCTACAATGAGCAGTTCTTC	CASSSSGGYNEQFF
TRBV28	TRBD2	TRBJ2-5	few	TGTGCCACCGCAACCCCCGGCGGGACTAGCGGGAGCCAAGAGACCCAGTACTTC	CATATPGGTSGSQETQYF
TRBV7-2	TRBD2	TRBJ2-5	.	TGTGCCAGCAGCCCAGTTGTGGCGGGGGGGCCGGGGGAGCAGTACTTC	CASSPVVAGGPGEQYF
TRBV9	TRBD1	TRBJ2-1	.	TGTGCCAGCAGCGTAACCGGGACAGATGAGCAGTTCTTC	CASSVTGTDEQFF